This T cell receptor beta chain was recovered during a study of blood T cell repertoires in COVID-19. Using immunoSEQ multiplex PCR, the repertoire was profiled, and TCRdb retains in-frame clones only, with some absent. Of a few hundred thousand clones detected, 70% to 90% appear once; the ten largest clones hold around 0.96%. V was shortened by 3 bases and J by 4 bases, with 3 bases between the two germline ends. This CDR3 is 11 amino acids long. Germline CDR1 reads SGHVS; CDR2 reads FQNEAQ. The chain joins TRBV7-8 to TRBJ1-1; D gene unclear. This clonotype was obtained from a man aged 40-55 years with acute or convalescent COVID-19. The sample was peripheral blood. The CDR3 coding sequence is TGTGCCAGCAGCTTCGGCACTGAAGCTTTCTTT. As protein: CASSFGTEAFF.